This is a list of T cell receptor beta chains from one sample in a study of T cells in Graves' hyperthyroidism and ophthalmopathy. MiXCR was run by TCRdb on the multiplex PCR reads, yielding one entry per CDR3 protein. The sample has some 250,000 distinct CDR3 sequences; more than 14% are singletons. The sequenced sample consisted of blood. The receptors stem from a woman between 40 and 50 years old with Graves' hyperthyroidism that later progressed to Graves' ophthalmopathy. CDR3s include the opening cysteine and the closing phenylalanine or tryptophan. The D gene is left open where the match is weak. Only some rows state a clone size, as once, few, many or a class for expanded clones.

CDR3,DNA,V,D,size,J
CASTIPFGGSYNEQFF,TGTGCCAGCACTATCCCCTTCGGAGGGAGCTACAATGAGCAGTTCTTC,TRBV28,.,.,TRBJ2-1
CASSVEASGTDTQYF,TGTGCCAGCAGCGTAGAGGCGAGTGGCACAGATACGCAGTATTTT,TRBV9,.,many,TRBJ2-3
CASSDLDRAWSGYTF,TGTGCCAGCAGTGACTTGGACAGGGCTTGGAGTGGCTACACCTTC,TRBV6-1,TRBD1,many,TRBJ1-2
CSAKGLAVIYEQYF,TGCAGTGCCAAGGGACTAGCGGTAATCTACGAGCAGTACTTC,TRBV20-1,TRBD2,.,TRBJ2-7
CASSVGLVNEQFF,TGTGCCAGCAGCGTAGGCCTAGTCAATGAGCAGTTCTTC,TRBV9,.,many,TRBJ2-1
CATSRGSTGDTGELFF,TGTGCCACCAGCAGGGGCTCGACGGGGGACACCGGGGAGCTGTTTTTT,TRBV15,.,few,TRBJ2-2
CASSPTSQQETQYF,TGTGCCAGCTCACCAACCTCACAGCAAGAGACCCAGTACTTC,TRBV18,.,many,TRBJ2-5
CASSSPRRPTEAFF,TGTGCCAGCAGCTCACCAAGACGGCCCACTGAAGCTTTCTTT,TRBV11-1,.,.,TRBJ1-1
CASSLGLSYEQYF,TGTGCCAGCAGTTTGGGTCTCTCCTACGAGCAGTACTTC,TRBV28,.,many,TRBJ2-7
CASSFDSSGGTQYF,TGCGCCAGCAGCTTTGACTCGTCAGGAGGTACGCAGTATTTT,TRBV5-1,.,.,TRBJ2-3
CASSPRGQFYSYEQYF,TGCGCCAGCAGCCCCCGGGGACAGTTTTACTCCTACGAGCAGTACTTC,TRBV5-1,TRBD1,many,TRBJ2-7
CASSLHRDRSGANVLTF,TGTGCCAGTAGTTTACACAGGGACCGCTCTGGGGCCAACGTCCTGACTTTC,TRBV19,.,few,TRBJ2-6
CASSGPQGADGGVGDTQYF,TGTGCCAGCAGCGGACCCCAGGGGGCCGATGGGGGAGTAGGGGATACGCAGTATTTT,TRBV9,TRBD1,many,TRBJ2-3
CSVEDLRAAGDEQFF,TGCAGCGTTGAAGATCTTAGGGCCGCCGGGGATGAGCAGTTCTTC,TRBV29-1,.,many,TRBJ2-1
CSAREGGFSYEQYF,TGCAGTGCTAGAGAGGGGGGATTCTCCTACGAGCAGTACTTC,TRBV20-1,.,few,TRBJ2-7
CASTKGRGGYTF,TGTGCCAGTACCAAGGGTAGGGGTGGCTACACCTTC,TRBV19,.,.,TRBJ1-2
CASSLGQIVLSYEQYF,TGTGCCAGCAGCTTGGGACAAATAGTACTCTCCTACGAGCAGTACTTC,TRBV5-6,.,few,TRBJ2-7
CASGGLAGPDTQYF,TGCGCCAGCGGGGGGCTAGCGGGGCCAGATACGCAGTATTTT,TRBV4-1,TRBD2,.,TRBJ2-3
CASSQVSGNSYEQYF,TGCGCCAGCAGCCAAGTTAGCGGGAACTCCTACGAGCAGTACTTC,TRBV4-1,TRBD2,few,TRBJ2-7